The 20 T cell receptor beta chains reported below all come from one sample, sequenced in a study of tumor and adjacent non-tumor tissue in lung cancer. This sample's RNA came from whole unsorted tissue. TCRbeta libraries were built with three rounds of nested PCR, modified from ARM-PCR. TCRdb redid the calling of the multiplex PCR reads with MiXCR, one entry per CDR3 protein. The repertoire holds about 80,000 distinct CDR3 sequences, with over 75% as singletons. The sequenced sample was lung tumor tissue. The receptor set was obtained from a woman aged 50 to 60 with non-small cell lung cancer.

As concerns this clonotype: At one end the junction does not follow the germline gene, possibly because of a read error. CDR3 residues: CVSSLGQGVEAFF. The DNA of the CDR3 is TGTGTCAGCAGCTTAGGGCAGGGGGTAGAAGCTTTCTTT. The chain links TRBV11-2 to TRBJ1-1; 7 nucleotides line up with TRBD1. Germline CDR1 reads SGHAT; CDR2 reads FQNNGV. This CDR3 comprises 13 residues. The whole variable domain, remainder taken from reference TRBV11-2 and TRBJ1-1, is EAGVAQSPRYKIIEKRQSVAFWCNPISGHATLYWYQQILGQGPKLLIQFQNNGVVDDSQLPKDRFSAERLKGVDSTLKIQPAKLEDSAVYLCVSSLGQGVEAFFGQGTRLTVV.

On this clonotype: One end of the junction varies from germline; a read error may be responsible. The genes are TRBV11-2 and TRBJ2-1; D uncertain. From germline, CDR1 is SGHAT and CDR2 FQNNGV. This CDR3 is 12 amino acids long. The chain's CDR3 is CVSSSSRDEQFF. The CDR3, as DNA: TGTGTCAGCAGTTCCAGTAGGGATGAGCAGTTCTTC.

A note on this clonotype: The junction shows a germline mismatch at one end, possibly a read error. The chain links TRBV6-6 to TRBJ2-1, with a tentative D call TRBD2 (6 bases). The CDR3 spans 13 residues. CDR1 and CDR2 from the germline V gene are MNHNY and SVGAGI (reference sequence). Here the CDR3 DNA reads TGTGCCAGCAGCCCCTCCTTGGAGGGTGAGCTGTTCTTC. Translating gives CASSPSLEGELFF.

This clonotype occurred once. At one end, the junction sequence differs from germline, possibly due to a read error. The rearrangement links TRBV20-1 to TRBJ2-7; D is perhaps TRBD2 (5 bases). Germline V gene data show CDR1 as DFQATT and CDR2 as SNEGSKA (reference sequence). This CDR3 contains 13 residues. The CDR3 sequence: CGASGAEYYEQYF. The DNA of the CDR3 is TGCGGTGCTAGTGGAGCGGAGTATTACGAGCAGTACTTC.

As concerns this clonotype: One end of the junction varies from germline; a read error may be responsible. V usage is TRBV6-1 and J usage is TRBJ1-1, with D tentatively TRBD1 (5 bases). CDR3 size: 14 residues. The germline CDR1 and CDR2 sequences are MNHNS and SASEGT. The CDR3 DNA reads as TGTGCCAGCAATTTTGACAGAGCTCCATTTGAAGCTTTGTTT. As protein: CASNFDRAPFEALF.

A remark on this clonotype: At one boundary the junction diverges from the germline segment, which might be a read error. The chain uses TRBV6-6 and TRBJ2-2; perhaps TRBD1 as D (6 bases). CDR1 and CDR2 from the germline V gene are MNHNY and SVGAGI (reference sequence). There are 15 residues in the CDR3. The CDR3 protein is CASSMNRVNTGELFF. CDR3 in DNA: TGTGCCAGCAGTATGAACAGGGTGAACACCGGGGAGTTGTTTTTT.

The chain employs TRBV20-1 and TRBJ2-7; D is possibly TRBD1 (5 bases). The CDR3 covers 16 residues. Per the germline V gene, CDR1 is DFQATT and CDR2 is SNEGSKA (reference sequence). The V gene lost 2 bases and the J gene lost 1 base, with 18 bases spanning the gap. The CDR3 protein is CSARSQRANRSYEQYF. CDR3 bases: TGCAGTGCTAGAAGCCAAAGGGCGAACAGGTCCTACGAGCAGTACTTC.

V gene TRBV6-2 or TRBV6-3 combines with J gene TRBJ2-5; 7 bases line up with TRBD2. There are 11 residues in the CDR3. The V gene's germline CDR1 is MNHEY and CDR2 SVGEGT. DNA for the CDR3: TGTATCAGCGGGGATGGAGCGACCCAGTACTTC. Translation: CISGDGATQYF.

To note about this clonotype: It is likely a read error, because the conserved phenylalanine at the end of the CDR3 is missing. The chain combines TRBV20-1 with TRBJ2-7; 8 positions agree with TRBD2. The CDR3 extends over 15 amino acids. Looked up from germline, CDR1 is DFQATT and CDR2 is SNEGSKA (reference sequence). In DNA, the CDR3 is TGCAGTGCTAGAGATACCAGCGGGGGCTCCTACAAGCAGTACTTA. Encoded protein: CSARDTSGGSYKQYL.

About this clonotype: At one end, the junction sequence differs from germline, possibly due to a read error. V usage is TRBV12-3 or TRBV12-4 and J usage is TRBJ2-3, with D perhaps being TRBD1 or TRBD2 (7 bases each). The CDR3 is 12 residues long. The CDR3 DNA follows: TGTGCCAGCAGTCAGGGGGGGGATATGCAGTATTTT. This sequence encodes CASSQGGDMQYF.

The J gene is TRBJ2-2, the V gene TRBV12-3 or TRBV12-4; 7 nucleotides agree with TRBD2. This CDR3 is built from 16 residues. The CDR3 DNA reads TGTACTAGCAGTTTAAGGGGAGGGGCGGTTATCGGGGAGCTGTTTTTT. Protein: CTSSLRGGAVIGELFF.

This clonotype was seen many times. The junction departs from germline at one end; a sequencing error may be responsible. The J gene is TRBJ2-2, the V gene TRBV12-3 or TRBV12-4; D may be TRBD2 (6 bases). The CDR3 loop spans 16 amino acids. The CDR3 bases are TGTGCCAGCAACACCGCCGGGTTGTGGGAGAACGGGGGGCTGTTTTTT. It yields the protein CASNTAGLWENGGLFF.

To note about this clonotype: Since a much larger clone is just one base distant, this may be a read error. The gene calls are TRBV12-3 or TRBV12-4 and TRBJ2-2; D remains unclear. There are 12 residues in the CDR3. As DNA, the CDR3 is TGTATCAGCAGTTTTCTTAGCGGGGAGCTGTTTTTT. This gives the protein CISSFLSGELFF.

As regards this clonotype: Without the conserved terminal phenylalanine or tryptophan, this CDR3 likely stems from a read error. V and J are TRBV20-1 and TRBJ2-1; D may be TRBD1 or TRBD2 (6 bases each). CDR3 length equals 15 residues. Germline V gene lookup returns CDR1 DFQATT and CDR2 SNEGSKA (reference sequence). The CDR3 DNA reads TGCAGTACTAGAGTTACGGGAGAGGGGGAAAATGAGCAGTTCTCC. Translation: CSTRVTGEGENEQFS.

The V call is TRBV11-2, the J call TRBJ2-7; D ambiguous. The CDR3 is 15 residues long. Trimming stripped 6 bases from V and 2 bases from J, with 17 bases between. CDR1 and CDR2 from the germline V gene are SGHAT and FQNNGV. The CDR3: CASSVSPSPAYEQYF. The CDR3 bases are TGTGCCAGCAGTGTATCTCCGAGTCCCGCCTACGAGCAGTACTTC.

In regard to this clonotype: The junction departs from the called germline gene at one end, perhaps through a read error. This sequence joins TRBV4-1 and TRBJ1-1; a possible D gene is TRBD1 (6 bases). The germline V gene encodes CDR1 MGHRA and CDR2 YSYEKL. CDR3 length equals 16 residues. DNA for the CDR3: TGCACCAACAGCCAAGATCTCTACAGGGTCGGCACTGGAGCTTTCTTT. Its translation is CTNSQDLYRVGTGAFF.

As for this clonotype: The junction shows a germline mismatch at one end, possibly a read error. The chain combines TRBV29-1 with TRBJ2-5; TRBD2 agrees at 7 bases. Germline CDR1 reads SQVTM; CDR2 reads ANQGSEA. CDR3 length: 14 amino acids. The CDR3 nucleotides read TGCAACGTTGATCAGGATCTCCTGCGGGAGACCCATTACTTC. Translating it yields CNVDQDLLRETHYF.

This sequence joins TRBV20-1 and TRBJ2-5, with TRBD2 matching 8 bases. V shed 5 bases, J shed 5 bases, and the junction held 13 bases outside the gene matches. Looked up from germline, CDR1 is DFQATT and CDR2 is SNEGSKA (reference sequence). The CDR3 extends over 15 amino acids. The CDR3 here is CSAPPGGARHETQYF. In DNA form, the CDR3 reads TGCAGTGCTCCACCGGGAGGGGCTAGACACGAGACCCAGTACTTC.

On this clonotype itself: At one of its ends the junction is not consistent with the germline gene, which may arise from a read error. The chain employs TRBV11-2 and TRBJ1-5; D unresolved. CDR3 length: 13 residues. CDR1 is SGHAT, CDR2 FQNNGV, per germline. CDR3 DNA: TGTGCCAACAGCATGCGACCCGATCAACCCCAGCATTTT. This encodes CANSMRPDQPQHF.

The J gene is TRBJ2-3, the V gene TRBV5-1; weak D call: TRBD1 (5 bases). The end of the DNA fits TRBJ1-5 better, so the J call may be wrong. CDR1 SGHRS and CDR2 YFSETQ come from the germline V gene. The CDR3 sequence is 19 residues long. CDR3 protein: CASSTLGGRGTRRIDTQHF. CDR3 DNA: TGCGCCAGCAGCACCCTGGGTGGACGGGGGACTAGAAGAATAGATACGCAGCATTTT.